Here is one T cell receptor beta chain with its context. Sequencing was performed with immunoSEQ multiplex PCR; in TCRdb, only in-frame clones are kept and a portion is missing. The sample yields roughly 86,000 clones, 70% to 90% seen once. This entry is derived from a study of blood T cell repertoires in COVID-19. Study-wide background: COVID-19 samples, acute and convalescent, were from the United States, Italy and Spain.

This CDR3 has 16 residues. The germline V gene has CDR1 SGHTA and CDR2 FQGNSA. The ends lost 1 base at V and 2 bases at J; junction bases unmatched: 6. The V call is TRBV7-2, the J call TRBJ1-2; 8 positions match TRBD1. Source material: peripheral blood. The clonotype originates from a woman at least 80 years old with COVID-19, enrolled during active disease. The CDR3 DNA reads as TGTGCCAGCAGCTTAGTGGCAGGGGGCGTAAACTATGGCTACACCTTC. Protein product: CASSLVAGGVNYGYTF.